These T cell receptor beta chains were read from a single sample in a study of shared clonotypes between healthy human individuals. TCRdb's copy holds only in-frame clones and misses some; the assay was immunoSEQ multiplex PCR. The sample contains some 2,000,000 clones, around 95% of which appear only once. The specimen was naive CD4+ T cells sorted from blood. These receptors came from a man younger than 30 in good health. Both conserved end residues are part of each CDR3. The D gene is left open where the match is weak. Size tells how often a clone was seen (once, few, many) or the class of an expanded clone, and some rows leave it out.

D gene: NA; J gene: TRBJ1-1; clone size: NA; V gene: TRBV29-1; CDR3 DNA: TGCAGCGCTCGGAATACGGGGACCATGAACACTGAAGCTTTCTTT; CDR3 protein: CSARNTGTMNTEAFF
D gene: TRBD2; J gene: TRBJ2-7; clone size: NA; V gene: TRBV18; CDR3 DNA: TGTGCCAGCTCACCAAACAACCCGGGACTAGCGGCGGAAGAGCAGTACTTC; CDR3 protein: CASSPNNPGLAAEEQYF
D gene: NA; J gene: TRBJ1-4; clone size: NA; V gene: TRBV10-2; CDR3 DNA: TGCGCCAGCAGTGAGGGTCGTGGGGAAAAACTGTTTTTT; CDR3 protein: CASSEGRGEKLFF
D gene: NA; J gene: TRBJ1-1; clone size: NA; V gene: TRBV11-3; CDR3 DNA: TGTGCCAGCAGCCAAAATCTCCGGGTCCGGACGGGGGGTCTCGCTTTCTTT; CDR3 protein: CASSQNLRVRTGGLAFF
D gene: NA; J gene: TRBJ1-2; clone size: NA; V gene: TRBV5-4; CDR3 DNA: TGTGCCAGCAGCTGGGAGGATAGCTATGGCTACACCTTC; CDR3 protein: CASSWEDSYGYTF
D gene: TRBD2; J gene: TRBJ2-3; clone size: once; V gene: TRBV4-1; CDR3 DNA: TGCGCCAGCAGCAATAGCGGGGTCACAGATACGCAGTATTTT; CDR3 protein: CASSNSGVTDTQYF
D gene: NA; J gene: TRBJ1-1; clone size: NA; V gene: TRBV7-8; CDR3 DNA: TGTGCCAGCAGCTCTACATTGAACACTGAAGCTTTCTTT; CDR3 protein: CASSSTLNTEAFF
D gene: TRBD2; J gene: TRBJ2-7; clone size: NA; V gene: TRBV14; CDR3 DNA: TGTGCCAGCAGCCAGAGCGGGAGACTGCAGTACTTC; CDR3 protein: CASSQSGRLQYF
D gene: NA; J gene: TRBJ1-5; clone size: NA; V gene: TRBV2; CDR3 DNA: TGTGCCAGCGGGCCAACCCTTAGCAATCAGCCCCAGCATTTT; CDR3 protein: CASGPTLSNQPQHF
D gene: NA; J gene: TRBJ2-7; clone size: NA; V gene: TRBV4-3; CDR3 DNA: TGCGCCAGCAGCCAAGCCTGGGGGGCAGCAAGTTACGAGCAGTACTTC; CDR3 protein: CASSQAWGAASYEQYF
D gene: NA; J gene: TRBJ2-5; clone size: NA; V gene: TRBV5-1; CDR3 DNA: TGCGCCAGCAGTCGTGGATTAGAGACCCAGTACTTC; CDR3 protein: CASSRGLETQYF
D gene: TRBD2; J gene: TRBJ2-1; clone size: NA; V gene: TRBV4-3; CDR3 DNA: TGCGCCAGCAGCCAACAACGGACTAGCGGGAGGAATGAGCAGTTCTTC; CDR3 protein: CASSQQRTSGRNEQFF
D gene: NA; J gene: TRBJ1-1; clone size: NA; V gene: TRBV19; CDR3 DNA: TGTGCCAGTAGTACGAGCGGGATTAACACTGAAGCTTTCTTT; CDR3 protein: CASSTSGINTEAFF
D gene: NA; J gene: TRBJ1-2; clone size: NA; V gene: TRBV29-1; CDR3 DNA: TGCAGCGTTGGGGGAGAAGGCTACACCTTC; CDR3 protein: CSVGGEGYTF
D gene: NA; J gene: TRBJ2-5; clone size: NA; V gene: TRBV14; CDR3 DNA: TGTGCCAGCAGCCGGGACACGGTCACAGAGACCCAGTACTTC; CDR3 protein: CASSRDTVTETQYF
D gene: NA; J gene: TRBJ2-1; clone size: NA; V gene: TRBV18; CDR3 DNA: TGTGCCAGCTCACCACGTGAGGGCGGACCCTACAATGAGCAGTTCTTC; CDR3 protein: CASSPREGGPYNEQFF
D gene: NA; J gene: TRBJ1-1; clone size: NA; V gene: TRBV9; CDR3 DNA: TGTGCCAGCAGCCTGGGTGGAGTGAACACTGAAGCTTTCTTT; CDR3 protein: CASSLGGVNTEAFF
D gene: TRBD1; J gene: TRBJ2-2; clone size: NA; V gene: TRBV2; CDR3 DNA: TGTGCCAGCAGTGAGACAGGGGCGGGTGGCGGGGAGCTGTTTTTT; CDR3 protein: CASSETGAGGGELFF
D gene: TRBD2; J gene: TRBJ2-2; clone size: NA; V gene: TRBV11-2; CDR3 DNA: TGTGCCAGCAGCTCCCGACTAGCGGGAGGTACCGGGGAGCTGTTTTTT; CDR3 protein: CASSSRLAGGTGELFF
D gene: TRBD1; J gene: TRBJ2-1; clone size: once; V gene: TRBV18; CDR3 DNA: TGTGCCAGCTCACCGAAGACAGGGTCGGGCAATGAGCAGTTCTTC; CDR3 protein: CASSPKTGSGNEQFF
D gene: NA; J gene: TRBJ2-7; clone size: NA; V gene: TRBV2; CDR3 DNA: TGTGCCAGCCTAAAGGCCCAGGGAAGAGGTATTCCCTACGAGCAGTACTTC; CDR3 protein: CASLKAQGRGIPYEQYF
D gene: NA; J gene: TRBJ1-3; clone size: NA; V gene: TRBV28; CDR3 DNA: TGTGCCAGCAGTTCCTTAAGGGGAATGGGCTCTAGGAACACCATATATTTT; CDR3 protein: CASSSLRGMGSRNTIYF
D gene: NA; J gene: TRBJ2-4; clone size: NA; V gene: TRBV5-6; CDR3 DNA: TGTGCCAGCAGCTTGGGTATCGCCAAAAACATTCAGTACTTC; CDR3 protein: CASSLGIAKNIQYF
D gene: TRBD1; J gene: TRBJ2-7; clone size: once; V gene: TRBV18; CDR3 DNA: TGTGCCAGCTCACCAGGCGTCGGGACAGGAGGATACGAGCAGTACTTC; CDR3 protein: CASSPGVGTGGYEQYF
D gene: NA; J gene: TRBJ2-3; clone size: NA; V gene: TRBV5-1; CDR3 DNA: TGCGCCAGCAGCTTGCGCGAAAGCACAGATACGCAGTATTTT; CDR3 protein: CASSLRESTDTQYF
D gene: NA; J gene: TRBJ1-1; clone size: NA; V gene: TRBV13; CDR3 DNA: TGTGCCAGCAGCCCTACGTATTTCACTGAAGCTTTCTTT; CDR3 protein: CASSPTYFTEAFF
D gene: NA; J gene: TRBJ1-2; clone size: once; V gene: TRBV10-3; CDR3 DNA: TGTGCCATCAGTGAGTTGGACGGCTATGGCTACACCTTC; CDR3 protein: CAISELDGYGYTF
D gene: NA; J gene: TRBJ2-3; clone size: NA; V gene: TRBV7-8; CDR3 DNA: TGTGCCAGCAGCTCGCGGGCCAGTTTGGATACGCAGTATTTT; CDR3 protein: CASSSRASLDTQYF
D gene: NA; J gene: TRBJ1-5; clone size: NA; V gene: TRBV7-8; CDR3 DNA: TGTGCCAGCAGCTTAGTTTCTGGAAATCAGCCCCAGCATTTT; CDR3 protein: CASSLVSGNQPQHF
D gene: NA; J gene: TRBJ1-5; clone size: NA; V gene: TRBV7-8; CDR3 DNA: TGTGCCAGCAGCTTATCCTATAGCAATCAGCCCCAGCATTTT; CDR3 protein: CASSLSYSNQPQHF
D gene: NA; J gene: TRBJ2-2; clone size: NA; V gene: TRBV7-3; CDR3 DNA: TGTGCCAGCAGCCCTAGAGGGGTAGGGACCGGGGAGCTGTTTTTT; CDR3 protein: CASSPRGVGTGELFF
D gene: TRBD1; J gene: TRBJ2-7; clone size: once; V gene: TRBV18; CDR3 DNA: TGTGCCAGCTCACCATATCCCTCGGACAGGGTGGGATACGAGCAGTACTTC; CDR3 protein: CASSPYPSDRVGYEQYF
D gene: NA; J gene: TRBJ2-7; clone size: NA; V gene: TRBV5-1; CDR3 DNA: TGCGCCAGCAGCTTGGGAGCCACTACCTACGAGCAGTACTTC; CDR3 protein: CASSLGATTYEQYF
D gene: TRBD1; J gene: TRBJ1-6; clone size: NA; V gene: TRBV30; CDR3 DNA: TGTGCCTGGACCGCAGACAGGGGGTTCAATTCACCCCTCCACTTT; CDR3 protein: CAWTADRGFNSPLHF
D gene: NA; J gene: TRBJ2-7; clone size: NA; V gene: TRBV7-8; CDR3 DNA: TGTGCCAGCAGCTGGAGGACCGACACCTACGAGCAGTACTTC; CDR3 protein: CASSWRTDTYEQYF
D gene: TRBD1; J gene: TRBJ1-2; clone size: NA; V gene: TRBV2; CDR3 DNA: TGTGCCAGCCTACAGGGGGCAGCTAACTATGGCTACACCTTC; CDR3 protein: CASLQGAANYGYTF
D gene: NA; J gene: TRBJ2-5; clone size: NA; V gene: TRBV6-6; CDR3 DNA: TGTGCCAGCAGTTACGTGGGGCGGGAGACCCAGTACTTC; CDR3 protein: CASSYVGRETQYF
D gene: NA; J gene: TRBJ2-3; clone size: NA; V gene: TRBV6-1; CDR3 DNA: TGTGCCAGCAGTGAAGGAGGGGCCCACACAGATACGCAGTATTTT; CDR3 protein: CASSEGGAHTDTQYF
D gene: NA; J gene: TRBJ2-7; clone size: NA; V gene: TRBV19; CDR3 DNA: TGTGCCAGTAGTATTGGCGGGTCGATTTACGAGCAGTACTTC; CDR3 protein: CASSIGGSIYEQYF
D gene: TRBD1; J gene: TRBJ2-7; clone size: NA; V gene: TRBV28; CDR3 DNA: TGTGCCAGCAGTCCCGGACAGGGTACCAAAGAGCAGTACTTC; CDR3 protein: CASSPGQGTKEQYF
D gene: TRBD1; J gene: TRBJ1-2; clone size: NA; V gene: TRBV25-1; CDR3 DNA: TGTGCCAGCGGAAGGGGGCGCGGCTATGGCTACACCTTC; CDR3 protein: CASGRGRGYGYTF
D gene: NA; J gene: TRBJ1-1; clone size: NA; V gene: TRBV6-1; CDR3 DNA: TGTGCCAGCAGTGAAGCCCCCCGTTTAGGGCGGGCTGAAGCTTTCTTT; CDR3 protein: CASSEAPRLGRAEAFF
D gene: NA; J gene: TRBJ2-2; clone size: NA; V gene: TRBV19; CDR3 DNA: TGTGCCAGTAGTATAGAGTGGGAGCTGTTTTTT; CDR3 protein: CASSIEWELFF
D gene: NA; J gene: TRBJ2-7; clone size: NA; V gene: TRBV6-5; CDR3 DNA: TGTGCCACCCGGGAGTCCCCACCGAACGAGCAGTACTTC; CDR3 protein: CATRESPPNEQYF
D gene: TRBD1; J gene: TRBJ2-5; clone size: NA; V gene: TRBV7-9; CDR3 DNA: TGTGCCAGCAGCTTATACCTAACAGGGGTAGAGACCCAGTACTTC; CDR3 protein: CASSLYLTGVETQYF
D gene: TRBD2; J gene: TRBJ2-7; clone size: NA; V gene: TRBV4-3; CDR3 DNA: TGCGCCAGCAGCCAAGAGATCCCAGCTAGCGGTTACGAGCAGTACTTC; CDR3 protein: CASSQEIPASGYEQYF
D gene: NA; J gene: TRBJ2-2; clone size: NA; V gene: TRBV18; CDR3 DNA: TGTGCCAGCTCACCACCCAGAATGGGAAACACCGGGGAGCTGTTTTTT; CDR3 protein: CASSPPRMGNTGELFF
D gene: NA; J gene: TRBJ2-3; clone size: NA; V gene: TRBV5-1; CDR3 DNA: TGCGCCAGCAGCTCGCGAGCGCAAAGCGCGAGAAGCACAGATACGCAGTATTTT; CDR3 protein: CASSSRAQSARSTDTQYF
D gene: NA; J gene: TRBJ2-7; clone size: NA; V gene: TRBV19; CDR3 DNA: TGTGCCAGTAGCTCCGGGACAAAAGGTTCCTCCTACGAGCAGTACTTC; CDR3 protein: CASSSGTKGSSYEQYF
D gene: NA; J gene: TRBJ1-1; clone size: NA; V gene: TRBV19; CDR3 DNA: TGTGCCAGTAGTATAATGGGAGGGAACACTGAAGCTTTCTTT; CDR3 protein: CASSIMGGNTEAFF
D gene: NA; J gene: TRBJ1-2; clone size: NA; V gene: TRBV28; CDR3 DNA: TGTGCCAGCGAGTTACGGACAGCCTACACCTTC; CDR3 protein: CASELRTAYTF
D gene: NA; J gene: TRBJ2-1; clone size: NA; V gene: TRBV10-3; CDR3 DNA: TGTGCCATCACCCCAGACCGCTCCTACAATGAGCAGTTCTTC; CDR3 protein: CAITPDRSYNEQFF
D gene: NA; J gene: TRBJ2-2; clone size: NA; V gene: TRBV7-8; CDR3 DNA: TGTGCCAGCAGCTTAGAAAGGGGTGCCGGGGAGCTGTTTTTT; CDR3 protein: CASSLERGAGELFF